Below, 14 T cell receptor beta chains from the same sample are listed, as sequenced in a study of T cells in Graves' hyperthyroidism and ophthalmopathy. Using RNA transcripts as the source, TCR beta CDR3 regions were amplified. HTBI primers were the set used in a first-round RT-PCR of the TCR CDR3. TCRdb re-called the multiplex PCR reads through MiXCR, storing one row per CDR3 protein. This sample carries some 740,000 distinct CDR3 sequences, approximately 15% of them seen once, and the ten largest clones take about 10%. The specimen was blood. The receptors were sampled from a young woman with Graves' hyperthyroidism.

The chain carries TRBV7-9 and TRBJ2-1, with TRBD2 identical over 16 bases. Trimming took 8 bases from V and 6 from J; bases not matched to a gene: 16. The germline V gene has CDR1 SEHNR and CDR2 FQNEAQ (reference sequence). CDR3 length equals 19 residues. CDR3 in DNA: TGTGCCAGCTCATCTGCGGGACTAGCGGGAGGGCCATCTGGCAATGAGCAGTTCTTC. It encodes CASSSAGLAGGPSGNEQFF.

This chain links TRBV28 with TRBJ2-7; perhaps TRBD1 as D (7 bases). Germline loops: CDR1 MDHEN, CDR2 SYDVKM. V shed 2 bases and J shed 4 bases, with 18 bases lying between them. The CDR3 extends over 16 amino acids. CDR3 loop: CASSLRSGGGWYEQYF. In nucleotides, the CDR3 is TGTGCCAGCAGTTTACGGAGTGGAGGGGGCTGGTACGAGCAGTACTTC.

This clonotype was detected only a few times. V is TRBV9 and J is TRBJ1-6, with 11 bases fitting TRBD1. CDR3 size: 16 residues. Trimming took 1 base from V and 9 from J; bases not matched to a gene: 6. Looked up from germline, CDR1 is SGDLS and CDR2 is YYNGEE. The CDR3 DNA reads TGTGCCAGCAGCGTAAACGGACAGGGGGCTGGTTCACCCCTCCACTTT. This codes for CASSVNGQGAGSPLHF.

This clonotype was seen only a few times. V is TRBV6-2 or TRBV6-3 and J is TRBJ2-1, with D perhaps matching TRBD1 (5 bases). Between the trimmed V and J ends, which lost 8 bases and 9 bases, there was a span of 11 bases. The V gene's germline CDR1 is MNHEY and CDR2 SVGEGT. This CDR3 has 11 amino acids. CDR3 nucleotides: TGTGCCAGCGAAGGGGTTGGTGAGCAGTTCTTC. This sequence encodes CASEGVGEQFF.

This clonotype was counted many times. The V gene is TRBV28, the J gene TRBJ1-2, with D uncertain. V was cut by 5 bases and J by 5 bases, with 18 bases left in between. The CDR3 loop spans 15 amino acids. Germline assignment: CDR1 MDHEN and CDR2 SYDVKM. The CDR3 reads CASSHIHVESYGYTF. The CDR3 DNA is TGTGCCAGCAGTCACATTCACGTCGAATCTTATGGCTACACCTTC.

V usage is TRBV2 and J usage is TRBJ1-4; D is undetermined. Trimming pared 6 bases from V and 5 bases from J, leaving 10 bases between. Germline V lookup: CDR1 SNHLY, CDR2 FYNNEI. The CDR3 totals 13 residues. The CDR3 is CASRAPGNEKLFF. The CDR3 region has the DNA TGTGCCAGCAGGGCTCCTGGGAATGAAAAACTGTTTTTT.

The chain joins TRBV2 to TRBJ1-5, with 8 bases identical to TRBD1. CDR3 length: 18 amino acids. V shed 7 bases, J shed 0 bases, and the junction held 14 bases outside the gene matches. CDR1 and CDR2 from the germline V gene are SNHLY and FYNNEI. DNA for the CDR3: TGTGCCAGCACCCTGTCCCGGGACAGGATACATAGCAATCAGCCCCAGCATTTT. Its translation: CASTLSRDRIHSNQPQHF. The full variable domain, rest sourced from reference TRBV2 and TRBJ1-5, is EPEVTQTPSHQVTQMGQEVILRCVPISNHLYFYWYRQILGQKVEFLVSFYNNEISEKSEIFDDQFSVERPDGSNFTLKIRSTKLEDSAMYFCASTLSRDRIHSNQPQHFGDGTRLSIL.

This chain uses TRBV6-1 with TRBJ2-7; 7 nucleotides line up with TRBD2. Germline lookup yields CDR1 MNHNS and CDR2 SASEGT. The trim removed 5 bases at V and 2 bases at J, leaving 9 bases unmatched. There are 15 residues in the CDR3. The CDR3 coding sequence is TGTGCCAGCAGTTTGGGGGGGTCCGGGACCTACGAGCAGTACTTC. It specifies CASSLGGSGTYEQYF.

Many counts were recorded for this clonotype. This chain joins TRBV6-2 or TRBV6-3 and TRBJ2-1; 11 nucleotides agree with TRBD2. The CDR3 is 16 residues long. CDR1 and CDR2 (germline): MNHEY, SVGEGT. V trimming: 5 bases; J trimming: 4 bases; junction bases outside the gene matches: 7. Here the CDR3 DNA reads TGTGCCAGCAGTACTCAGACTAGCGGGACGTACAATGAGCAGTTCTTC. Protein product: CASSTQTSGTYNEQFF.

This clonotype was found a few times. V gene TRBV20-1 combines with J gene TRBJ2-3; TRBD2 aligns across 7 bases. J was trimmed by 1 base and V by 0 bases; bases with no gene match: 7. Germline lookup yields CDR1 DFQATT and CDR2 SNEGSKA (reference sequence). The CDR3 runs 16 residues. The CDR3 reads CSARDRRGRGTDTQYF. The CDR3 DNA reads TGCAGTGCTAGAGATCGTCGGGGGAGGGGCACAGATACGCAGTATTTT.

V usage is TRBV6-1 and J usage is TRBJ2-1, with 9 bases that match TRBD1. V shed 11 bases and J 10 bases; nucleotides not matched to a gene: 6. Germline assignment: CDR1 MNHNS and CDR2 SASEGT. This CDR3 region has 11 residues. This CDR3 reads CAPDRGVEQFF. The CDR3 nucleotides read TGTGCCCCGGACAGGGGTGTCGAGCAGTTCTTC.

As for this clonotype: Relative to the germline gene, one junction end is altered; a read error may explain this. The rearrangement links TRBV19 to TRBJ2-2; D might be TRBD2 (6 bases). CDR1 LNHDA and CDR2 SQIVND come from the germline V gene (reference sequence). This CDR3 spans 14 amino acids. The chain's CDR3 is CASTRRAGTGGLFF. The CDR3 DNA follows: TGTGCCAGTACACGAAGGGCGGGCACCGGGGGGCTGTTTTTT.

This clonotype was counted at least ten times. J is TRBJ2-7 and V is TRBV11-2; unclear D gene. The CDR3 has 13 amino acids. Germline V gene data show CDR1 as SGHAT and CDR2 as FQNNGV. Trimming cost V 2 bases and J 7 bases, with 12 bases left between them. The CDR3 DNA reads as TGTGCCAGCAGCTTAAAGGTCGAGGTGGAGCAGTACTTC. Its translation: CASSLKVEVEQYF.

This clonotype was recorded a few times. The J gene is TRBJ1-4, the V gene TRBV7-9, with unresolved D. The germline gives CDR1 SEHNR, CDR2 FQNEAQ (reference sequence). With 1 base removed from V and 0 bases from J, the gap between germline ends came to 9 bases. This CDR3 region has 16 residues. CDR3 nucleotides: TGTGCCAGCAGCTTAGGACATCCAGCAACTAATGAAAAACTGTTTTTT. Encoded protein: CASSLGHPATNEKLFF.